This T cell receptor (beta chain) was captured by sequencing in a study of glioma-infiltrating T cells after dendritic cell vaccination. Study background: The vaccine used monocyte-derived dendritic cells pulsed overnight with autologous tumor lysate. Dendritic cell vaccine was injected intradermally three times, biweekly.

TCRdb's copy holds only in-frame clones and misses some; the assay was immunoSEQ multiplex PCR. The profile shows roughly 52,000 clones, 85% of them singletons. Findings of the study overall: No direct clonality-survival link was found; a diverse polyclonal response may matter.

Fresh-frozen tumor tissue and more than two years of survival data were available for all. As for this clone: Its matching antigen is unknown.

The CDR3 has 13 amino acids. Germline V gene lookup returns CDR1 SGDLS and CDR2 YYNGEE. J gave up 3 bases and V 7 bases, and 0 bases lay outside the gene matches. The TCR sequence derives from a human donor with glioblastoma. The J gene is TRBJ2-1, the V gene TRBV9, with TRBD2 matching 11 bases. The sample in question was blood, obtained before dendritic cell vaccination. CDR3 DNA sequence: TGTGCCAGCGGACTAGCGGGCTACAATGAGCAGTTCTTC. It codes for CASGLAGYNEQFF. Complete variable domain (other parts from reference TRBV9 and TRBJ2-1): DSGVTQTPKHLITATGQRVTLRCSPRSGDLSVYWYQQSLDQGLQFLIQYYNGEERAKGNILERFSAQQFPDLHSELNLSSLELGDSALYFCASGLAGYNEQFFGPGTRLTVL.